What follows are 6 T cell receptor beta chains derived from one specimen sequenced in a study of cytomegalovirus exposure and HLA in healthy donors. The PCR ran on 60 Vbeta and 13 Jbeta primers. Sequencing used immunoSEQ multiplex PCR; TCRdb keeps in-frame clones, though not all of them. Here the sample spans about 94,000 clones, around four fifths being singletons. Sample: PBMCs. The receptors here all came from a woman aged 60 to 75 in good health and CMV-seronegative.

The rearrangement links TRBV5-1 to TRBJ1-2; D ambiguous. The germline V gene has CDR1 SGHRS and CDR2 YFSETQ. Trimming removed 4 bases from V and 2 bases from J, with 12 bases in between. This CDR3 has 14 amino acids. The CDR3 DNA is TGCGCCAGCAGCCCCGACACCTCCAACTATGGCTACACCTTC. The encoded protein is CASSPDTSNYGYTF.

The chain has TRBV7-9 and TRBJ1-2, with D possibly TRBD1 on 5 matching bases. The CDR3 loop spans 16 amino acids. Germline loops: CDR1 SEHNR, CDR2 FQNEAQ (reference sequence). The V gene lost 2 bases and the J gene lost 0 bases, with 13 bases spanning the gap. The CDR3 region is CASSLSPGRANYGYTF. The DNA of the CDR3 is TGTGCCAGCAGCTTATCGCCAGGGCGAGCTAACTATGGCTACACCTTC.

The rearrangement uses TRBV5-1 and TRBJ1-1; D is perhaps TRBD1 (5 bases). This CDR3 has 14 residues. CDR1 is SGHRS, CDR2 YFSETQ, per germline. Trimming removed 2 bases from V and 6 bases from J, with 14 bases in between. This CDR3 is CASSFTGGRAEAFF. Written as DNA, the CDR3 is TGCGCCAGCAGCTTTACAGGAGGGCGAGCTGAAGCTTTCTTT. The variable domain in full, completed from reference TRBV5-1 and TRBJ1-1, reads KAGVTQTPRYLIKTRGQQVTLSCSPISGHRSVSWYQQTPGQGLQFLFEYFSETQRNKGNFPGRFSGRQFSNSRSEMNVSTLELGDSALYLCASSFTGGRAEAFFGQGTRLTVV.

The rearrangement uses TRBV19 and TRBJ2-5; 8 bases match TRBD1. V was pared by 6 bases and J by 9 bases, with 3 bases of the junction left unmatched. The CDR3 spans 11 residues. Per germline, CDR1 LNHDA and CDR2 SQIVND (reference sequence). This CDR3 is CASSGQGPQYF. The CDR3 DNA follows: TGTGCCAGTAGCGGACAGGGCCCCCAGTACTTC.

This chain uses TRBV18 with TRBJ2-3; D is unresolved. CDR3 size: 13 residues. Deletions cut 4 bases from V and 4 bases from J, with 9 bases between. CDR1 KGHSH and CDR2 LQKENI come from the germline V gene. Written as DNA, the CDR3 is TGTGCCAGCTCACTCAGGTCCGCAGATACGCAGTATTTT. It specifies CASSLRSADTQYF.

CDR3 DNA sequence: TGTGCCAGCAGCTTATGGCGGGGGGGCGCGGAGACCCAGTACTTC. Protein sequence: CASSLWRGGAETQYF. This chain joins TRBV7-2 and TRBJ2-5; 9 bases are a match to TRBD2. Germline V gene sequence: CDR1 SGHTA, CDR2 FQGNSA. This CDR3 has 15 residues. The V segment lost 2 bases and the J segment 5 bases; nucleotides outside the gene matches: 6.